This note documents a single T cell receptor beta chain sequence. The antigen is not known. At one of its ends the junction is not consistent with the germline gene, which may arise from a read error. These data originate in a study of T cells in Graves' hyperthyroidism and ophthalmopathy. Findings and limits, study-wide: A model of 13 V-J pairs discriminated ophthalmopathy from stable hyperthyroidism. In blood, most of the thyroid clonotypes expanded above 0.001 were also present.

Amplified TCR beta CDR3 regions derived from RNA transcripts. Initially, a first-round RT-PCR of the TCR CDR3 employed the HTBI primer set. A single record per CDR3 protein comes from TCRdb applying MiXCR to the multiplex PCR reads. The sample has 200,000 to 250,000 distinct CDR3 sequences; approximately 17% are singletons. The CDR3 has 16 residues. CDR1 and CDR2 from the germline V gene are MNHEY and SVGEGT. This TCR was recovered from a man aged 50 to 59 with Graves' hyperthyroidism. Material for sequencing was blood. This chain connects TRBV6-2 or TRBV6-3 to TRBJ2-3, with TRBD2 matching 13 bases. The DNA for the CDR3 is TGTGCCAGCAGTCCCAGACTAGCGGGAGGAGGAGATACGCAGTGTTTT. It is translated as CASSPRLAGGGDTQCF.